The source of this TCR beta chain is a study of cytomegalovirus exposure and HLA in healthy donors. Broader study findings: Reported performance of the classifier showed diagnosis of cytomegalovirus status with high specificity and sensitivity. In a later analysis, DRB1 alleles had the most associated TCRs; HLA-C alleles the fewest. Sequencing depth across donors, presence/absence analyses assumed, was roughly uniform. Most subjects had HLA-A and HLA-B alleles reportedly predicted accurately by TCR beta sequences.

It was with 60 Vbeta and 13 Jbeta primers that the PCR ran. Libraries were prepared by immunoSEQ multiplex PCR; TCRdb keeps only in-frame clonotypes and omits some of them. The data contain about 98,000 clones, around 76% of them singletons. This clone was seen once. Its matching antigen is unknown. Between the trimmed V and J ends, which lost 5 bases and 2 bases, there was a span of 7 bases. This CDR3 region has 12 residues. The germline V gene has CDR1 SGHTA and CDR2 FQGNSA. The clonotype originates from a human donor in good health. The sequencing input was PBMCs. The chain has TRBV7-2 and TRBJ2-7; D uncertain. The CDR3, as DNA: TGTGCCAGCAGCCCAAACACCTACGAGCAGTACTTC. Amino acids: CASSPNTYEQYF.